One sample yielded the 25 T cell receptor beta chains listed below, sequenced in a study of cytomegalovirus exposure and HLA in healthy donors. Both 60 Vbeta primers and 13 Jbeta primers went into the PCR. The repertoire was sequenced with immunoSEQ multiplex PCR; TCRdb's copy has only in-frame clones and lacks some. The repertoire holds about 130,000 clones, with approximately 84% as singletons. Specimen: PBMCs. These TCRs come from a boy aged 2-9 years in good health and CMV-seronegative.

This clone has a handful of counts. The chain recombines TRBV5-4 with TRBJ1-4; D uncertain. There are 15 residues in the CDR3. Germline V gene sequence: CDR1 SGHNT, CDR2 YYREEE (reference sequence). V lost 3 bases and J lost 4, with 13 bases in between. DNA for the CDR3: TGTGCCAGCAGCTCCGGAGCTACTCGTAATGAAAAACTGTTTTTT. Translating gives CASSSGATRNEKLFF.

This clone appeared a few times. The junction departs from the called germline gene at one end, perhaps through a read error. The J gene is TRBJ2-1, the V gene TRBV7-9; 11 nucleotides align to TRBD2. CDR3 length equals 15 residues. Looked up from germline, CDR1 is SEHNR and CDR2 is FQNEAQ (reference sequence). DNA for the CDR3: TGTTCCAGCAGCTTAGGTAGCGGGAGGGCCGATGAGCAGTTCTTC. Translating it yields CSSSLGSGRADEQFF.

This chain connects TRBV6-1 to TRBJ2-1; 8 bases fit TRBD2. V was pared by 7 bases and J by 7 bases, with 9 bases of the junction left unmatched. Germline CDR1 MNHNS, CDR2 SASEGT. This CDR3 region has 14 residues. CDR3 sequence: CASNDGREGNEQFF. The CDR3 coding sequence is TGTGCCAGCAACGACGGGAGGGAGGGGAATGAGCAGTTCTTC.

V usage is TRBV2 and J usage is TRBJ2-6, with 12 bases identical to TRBD1. With V trimmed by 4 bases and J by 4 bases, 8 bases remained unmatched. This CDR3 has 18 amino acids. Germline V lookup: CDR1 SNHLY, CDR2 FYNNEI. Written as DNA, the CDR3 is TGTGCCAGCAGTGTAGAGGGACAGGGGGCGCGCGGGGCCAACGTCCTGACTTTC. Translated: CASSVEGQGARGANVLTF. Based on the CDR3 plus reference TRBV2 and TRBJ2-6, the full variable domain is EPEVTQTPSHQVTQMGQEVILRCVPISNHLYFYWYRQILGQKVEFLVSFYNNEISEKSEIFDDQFSVERPDGSNFTLKIRSTKLEDSAMYFCASSVEGQGARGANVLTFGAGSRLTVL.

Concerning this clone: It is unclear where the CDR3 begins or ends on the DNA, so no DNA is shown, and the CDR3 is as TCRdb lists it. The chain joins TRBV10-2 to TRBJ1-3; TRBD1 is the table's D call and was not checked against the DNA. The CDR3 has 14 amino acids, counting both end residues. Germline-derived CDR1 and CDR2 are WSHSY and SAAADI. CDR3 in amino acids: CASSPWGLGNTIHF.

DNA of the CDR3: TGTGCCAGCAGACACCTGAACACTGAAGCTTTCTTT. It is translated as CASRHLNTEAFF. The chain couples TRBV27 to TRBJ1-1; D call uncertain. Germline V CDR1 and CDR2: MNHEY, SMNVEV (reference sequence). Trimming stripped 6 bases from V and 0 bases from J, with 5 bases between. This CDR3 contains 12 residues.

The chain links TRBV4-3 to TRBJ1-2; TRBD1 might be the D (5 bases). V shed 2 bases and J shed 2 bases, with 15 bases lying between them. The CDR3 is 16 residues long. Germline V CDR1 and CDR2: LGHNA, YSLEER. In DNA form, the CDR3 reads TGCGCCAGCAGCCAAAGACAGACCAACTTCAACTATGGCTACACCTTC. This sequence encodes CASSQRQTNFNYGYTF.

This clone was seen once. The J gene is TRBJ2-5, the V gene TRBV5-1, with a weak D call TRBD1 (5 bases). The CDR3 runs 15 residues. V lost 0 bases and J lost 0, with 9 bases in between. Germline V gives CDR1 SGHRS, CDR2 YFSETQ. Written as DNA, the CDR3 is TGCGCCAGCAGCTTGGCAGACAGCGACCAAGAGACCCAGTACTTC. Its protein product is CASSLADSDQETQYF.

V is TRBV5-1 and J is TRBJ2-3; 9 bases agree with TRBD2. The CDR3 is 15 amino acids. V dropped 3 bases and J dropped 4; count of bases not matched to a gene: 6. Germline loops: CDR1 SGHRS, CDR2 YFSETQ. The CDR3 nucleotides read TGCGCCAGCAGCTATGATAGCGGGGGTCCAGATACGCAGTATTTT. Protein: CASSYDSGGPDTQYF.

The chain employs TRBV7-2 and TRBJ1-1; 9 bases fit TRBD1. The V gene end was trimmed by 5 bases and the J gene end by 0 bases; junction bases not matched to a gene: 4. The CDR3 totals 15 residues. Germline loops: CDR1 SGHTA, CDR2 FQGNSA. CDR3 sequence (DNA): TGTGCCAGCAGCCAAGGACAGGGGATGAACACTGAAGCTTTCTTT. Translation gives CASSQGQGMNTEAFF.

This chain joins TRBV21-1 and TRBJ1-1. TRBV21-1 is tagged as a pseudogene. This CDR3 comprises 16 residues. The CDR3: CASSKPRGGLNTEAFF. The CDR3, as DNA: TGTGCCAGCAGCAAACCGAGGGGAGGATTGAACACTGAAGCTTTCTTT.

The chain uses TRBV5-6 and TRBJ2-5; 7 positions agree with TRBD1. Per the germline V gene, CDR1 is SGHDT and CDR2 is YYEEEE. Trimming at V came to 4 bases and at J to 3 bases, leaving 9 bases not matched to a gene. The CDR3 runs 15 residues. This chain's CDR3 is CASSVNRGLEETQYF. The CDR3, as DNA: TGTGCCAGCAGCGTTAACAGGGGTTTGGAAGAGACCCAGTACTTC. Combining the CDR3 with reference TRBV5-6 and TRBJ2-5 gives the whole variable domain DAGVTQSPTHLIKTRGQQVTLRCSPKSGHDTVSWYQQALGQGPQFIFQYYEEEERQRGNFPDRFSGHQFPNYSSELNVNALLLGDSALYLCASSVNRGLEETQYFGPGTRLLVL.

The rearrangement links TRBV28 to TRBJ2-1; TRBD1 agrees at 9 bases. The trim removed 4 bases at V and 2 bases at J, leaving 24 bases unmatched. Germline lookup yields CDR1 MDHEN and CDR2 SYDVKM. CDR3 length equals 22 residues. This CDR3 reads CASSSPSTGTGKWGEAYNEQFF. CDR3 bases: TGTGCCAGCAGTTCCCCATCAACCGGGACAGGGAAGTGGGGTGAAGCCTACAATGAGCAGTTCTTC.

The gene calls are TRBV30 and TRBJ1-2, with D possibly matching TRBD1 (6 bases). This CDR3 region has 16 residues. V lost 2 bases to trimming and J lost 0 bases, with 16 bases between them. Germline loops: CDR1 GTSNPN, CDR2 SVGIG (reference sequence). CDR3 residues: CAWSSWDTVPNYGYTF. CDR3 bases: TGTGCCTGGAGTTCCTGGGACACAGTCCCTAACTATGGCTACACCTTC.

CDR3 region: CASSLKPDRLNTEAFF. The CDR3 coding sequence is TGCGCCAGCAGCCTAAAGCCGGACAGATTGAACACTGAAGCTTTCTTT. This rearrangement joins TRBV4-1 to TRBJ1-1; possibly TRBD1 for D (6 bases). CDR3 size: 16 residues. The germline CDR1 and CDR2 sequences are MGHRA and YSYEKL. V was trimmed by 4 bases and J by 0 bases, leaving 15 bases between them.

This clone came up once. V usage is TRBV9 and J usage is TRBJ2-2, with D tentatively TRBD2 (5 bases). With 0 bases removed from V and 4 bases from J, the gap between germline ends came to 10 bases. This CDR3 is built from 15 residues. Germline CDR1 reads SGDLS; CDR2 reads YYNGEE. The CDR3 region has the DNA TGTGCCAGCAGCGTAGTAGGGAGTGGCACCGGGGAGCTGTTTTTT. This codes for CASSVVGSGTGELFF.

The V gene is TRBV4-2, the J gene TRBJ2-5; 9 nucleotides match TRBD2. The length of the CDR3 is 17 residues. Germline V gives CDR1 LGHNA, CDR2 YNFKEQ. V gave up 2 bases and J gave up 4 bases; unmatched junction bases: 11. The CDR3 here is CASSQSSGTSIGETQYF. CDR3 in DNA: TGTGCCAGCAGCCAAAGTTCCGGGACTAGCATCGGAGAGACCCAGTACTTC.

This chain joins TRBV19 and TRBJ2-2, with D possibly matching TRBD2 (6 bases). CDR1 LNHDA and CDR2 SQIVND come from the germline V gene (reference sequence). The V end was cut by 7 bases, the J end by 4 bases, with 13 bases between. CDR3 length equals 14 residues. DNA of the CDR3: TGTGCCAGTACGGGCGGGATCAGCACCGGGGAGCTGTTTTTT. As protein: CASTGGISTGELFF.

This clone turned up a few times. The chain recombines TRBV7-8 with TRBJ2-7, with 9 bases that match TRBD2. There are 18 residues in the CDR3. V lost 2 bases and J lost 1; bases outside the gene matches: 12. Germline V CDR1 and CDR2: SGHVS, FQNEAQ. The CDR3 here is CASSLTKGLAGESYEQYF. DNA for the CDR3: TGTGCCAGCAGCTTAACGAAGGGATTAGCGGGGGAGTCCTACGAGCAGTACTTC.

This chain links TRBV4-3 with TRBJ2-3, with 7 bases lining up with TRBD1. From germline, CDR1 is LGHNA and CDR2 YSLEER. J gave up 2 bases and V 3 bases, and 17 bases lay outside the gene matches. CDR3 length: 19 amino acids. The CDR3 coding sequence is TGCGCCAGCAGCCACCTTACCCTCGCTTCCGGGACAGTCACAGATACGCAGTATTTT. Translated, it gives CASSHLTLASGTVTDTQYF.

This sequence joins TRBV7-3 and TRBJ1-1, with a possible D match to TRBD1 (5 bases). The CDR3 runs 14 residues. V lost 2 bases, J lost 4 bases, and 11 bases lay in between. Per the germline V gene, CDR1 is SGHTA and CDR2 is FQGTGA. CDR3 sequence (DNA): TGTGCCAGCAGCTTATCGGTAGGGGCCACTGAAGCTTTCTTT. Protein: CASSLSVGATEAFF.

This chain uses TRBV7-3 with TRBJ1-2; 7 bases are shared with TRBD1. CDR1 is SGHTA and CDR2 is FQGTGA in the germline V gene. V lost 5 bases to trimming and J lost 3 bases; unmatched junction nucleotides: 3. The CDR3 sequence is 13 residues long. CDR3: CASSTGTDYGYTF. The CDR3 region has the DNA TGTGCCAGCAGCACCGGGACAGACTATGGCTACACCTTC.

In DNA, the CDR3 is TGTGCCTGTAGGGGCGCCGGCGGGAGATCCTATGGCTACACCTTC. Translation: CACRGAGGRSYGYTF. The chain uses TRBV30 and TRBJ1-2; the D gene is possibly TRBD1 (5 bases). Trimming left V 6 bases short and J 4 bases short, with 21 bases between. The germline V gene encodes CDR1 GTSNPN and CDR2 SVGIG (reference sequence). The CDR3 totals 15 residues.

The rearrangement joins TRBV5-1 to TRBJ2-7, with 11 bases identical to TRBD1. This CDR3 comprises 14 residues. V lost 2 bases, J lost 5 bases, and 3 bases stayed unmatched. The germline gives CDR1 SGHRS, CDR2 YFSETQ. Here the CDR3 DNA reads TGCGCCAGCAGCTTTGGACAGGGGGCACACGAGCAGTACGTC. It translates to CASSFGQGAHEQYV.

This clone was seen more than once but under ten times. The chain is built from TRBV27 and TRBJ2-7; 9 bases align to TRBD2. The germline V gene has CDR1 MNHEY and CDR2 SMNVEV (reference sequence). This CDR3 contains 15 residues. V was pared by 5 bases and J by 7 bases, with 12 bases of the junction left unmatched. CDR3 sequence reads: CASSPRGLAGGEQYF. CDR3 coding DNA: TGTGCCAGCAGTCCGCGCGGCTTGGCGGGAGGGGAGCAGTACTTC.